Each of the 14 T cell receptor beta chains below was sequenced from the same sample in a study of shared clonotypes between healthy human individuals. Libraries were prepared by immunoSEQ multiplex PCR; TCRdb keeps only in-frame clonotypes and omits some of them. Of 2 million to 2.5 million clones in the sample, just under 95% were seen once. Sequencing was carried out using naive CD4+ T cells from PBMCs. Documented subset: CD45RA+ positively selected. These receptors all stem from a man aged 18-30 years in good health. Some clones in this sample may be carry-over from other donors' samples.

This sequence joins TRBV25-1 and TRBJ2-3; 10 bases match TRBD2. Unmatched junction bases numbered 6, after V lost 7 bases and J lost 5 bases. Per germline, CDR1 MGHDK and CDR2 SYGVNS. This CDR3 region has 14 residues. CDR3: CASNPSGSRDTQYF. For the CDR3, the DNA is TGTGCCAGCAATCCTAGCGGGAGTAGAGATACGCAGTATTTT. Based on the CDR3 plus reference TRBV25-1 and TRBJ2-3, the full variable domain is EADIYQTPRYLVIGTGKKITLECSQTMGHDKMYWYQQDPGMELHLIHYSYGVNSTEKGDLSSESTVSRIRTEHFPLTLESARPSHTSQYLCASNPSGSRDTQYFGPGTRLTVL.

V usage is TRBV14 and J usage is TRBJ2-7, with D uncertain. This CDR3 comprises 13 residues. In germline, CDR1 is SGHDN, CDR2 FVKESK. With 0 bases removed from V and 6 bases from J, the gap between germline ends came to 9 bases. The CDR3 region has the DNA TGTGCCAGCAGCCAAGATAGGATCCGCGAGCAGTACTTC. This codes for CASSQDRIREQYF.

The chain couples TRBV7-3 to TRBJ2-1; D gene ambiguous. The V and J ends lost 5 bases and 5 bases respectively, with 13 bases between them. CDR1 and CDR2 (germline): SGHTA, FQGTGA. The CDR3 contains 14 residues. In DNA, the CDR3 is TGTGCCAGCAGCCCCGTGACGGACCACAATGAGCAGTTCTTC. Translation gives CASSPVTDHNEQFF.

This clone was observed once. Other DNA variants within this sample encode the same CDR3. This sequence joins TRBV28 and TRBJ2-2; 12 nucleotides agree with TRBD2. This CDR3 spans 15 amino acids. Trimming at V came to 2 bases and at J to 6 bases, leaving 1 base not matched to a gene. In germline, CDR1 is MDHEN, CDR2 SYDVKM. The chain's CDR3 is CASSLLAGGAGELFF. The CDR3 DNA follows: TGTGCCAGCAGTTTACTAGCGGGAGGGGCCGGGGAGCTGTTTTTT.

The gene calls are TRBV12-5 and TRBJ2-1; D is unresolved. Germline CDR1 and CDR2: LGHNT and FRNRAP. The CDR3 loop spans 11 amino acids. Trimming left V 4 bases short and J 9 bases short, with 7 bases between. In DNA form, the CDR3 reads TGTGCTAGTGGTTCCCCGAGTGAGCAGTTCTTC. Protein sequence: CASGSPSEQFF. Variable domain in full (rest from reference TRBV12-5 and TRBJ2-1): DARVTQTPRHKVTEMGQEVTMRCQPILGHNTVFWYRQTMMQGLELLAYFRNRAPLDDSGMPKDRFSAEMPDATLATLKIQPSEPRDSAVYFCASGSPSEQFFGPGTRLTVL.

The chain joins TRBV28 to TRBJ2-5; 9 bases line up with TRBD2. From germline, CDR1 is MDHEN and CDR2 SYDVKM. V lost 5 bases and J lost 4; bases outside the gene matches: 5. CDR3 length: 14 amino acids. The CDR3 is CASSLLAGLETQYF. The CDR3, as DNA: TGTGCCAGCAGTCTACTAGCGGGTTTAGAGACCCAGTACTTC.

V is TRBV28 and J is TRBJ2-7; D unresolved. Germline CDR1 MDHEN, CDR2 SYDVKM. V shed 2 bases and J shed 7 bases, with 6 bases lying between them. The CDR3 sequence is 11 residues long. CDR3 coding DNA: TGTGCCAGCAGTTTACGATTTGAGCAGTACTTC. Its protein product is CASSLRFEQYF. Complete variable domain (other parts from reference TRBV28 and TRBJ2-7): DVKVTQSSRYLVKRTGEKVFLECVQDMDHENMFWYRQDPGLGLRLIYFSYDVKMKEKGDIPEGYSVSREKKERFSLILESASTNQTSMYLCASSLRFEQYFGPGTRLTVT.

Only one count was recorded for this clone. The chain is built from TRBV19 and TRBJ1-5, with D hard to call. Germline loops: CDR1 LNHDA, CDR2 SQIVND (reference sequence). The CDR3 spans 16 residues. The ends were cut back, 0 bases at V and 8 bases at J, with 17 bases in the middle. The CDR3 bases are TGTGCCAGTAGTATAGATCGCGGTGCCGGTACGGAGCCCCAGCATTTT. Amino acid sequence: CASSIDRGAGTEPQHF.

V gene TRBV27 combines with J gene TRBJ2-4, with D tentatively TRBD1 (6 bases). The V and J ends lost 0 bases and 9 bases respectively, with 6 bases between them. Germline lookup yields CDR1 MNHEY and CDR2 SMNVEV (reference sequence). This CDR3 spans 12 amino acids. CDR3 protein: CASSLSTGIQYF. CDR3 nucleotide sequence: TGTGCCAGCAGTTTATCGACAGGCATTCAGTACTTC.

This chain uses TRBV5-5 with TRBJ2-5; the match to TRBD1 covers 10 bases. Trimming took 0 bases from V and 2 from J; bases not matched to a gene: 4. Germline V gives CDR1 SGHKS, CDR2 YYEKEE (reference sequence). This CDR3 is built from 16 residues. In nucleotides, the CDR3 is TGTGCCAGCAGCTTGGGACAGGGGGCTTGGCAAGAGACCCAGTACTTC. This sequence encodes CASSLGQGAWQETQYF.

This clone was found once. The chain has TRBV5-1 and TRBJ2-1; 7 bases are a match to TRBD2. The CDR3 sequence is 19 residues long. Germline trimming cut 3 bases from V and 2 bases from J; bases unmatched to any gene: 17. The germline gives CDR1 SGHRS, CDR2 YFSETQ. Here the CDR3 DNA reads TGCGCCAGCAGCTCCAGGAGAGGGACCGGGACTACTACCTACAATGAGCAGTTCTTC. Protein: CASSSRRGTGTTTYNEQFF.

J is TRBJ2-5 and V is TRBV11-3, with unresolved D. Germline V gene data show CDR1 as SGHNT and CDR2 as YENEEA. This CDR3 has 16 residues. V lost 1 base, J lost 1 base, and 13 bases lay in between. This chain's CDR3 is CASSLGTFGSQETQYF. The CDR3 bases are TGTGCCAGCAGCTTAGGGACCTTCGGCAGCCAAGAGACCCAGTACTTC.

The rearrangement links TRBV7-3 to TRBJ2-3, with a possible D match to TRBD2 (5 bases). The CDR3 totals 15 residues. Trimming removed 1 base from V and 0 bases from J, with 8 bases in between. Germline V gene data show CDR1 as SGHTA and CDR2 as FQGTGA. The CDR3 reads CASSLSGRSTDTQYF. The CDR3 DNA reads as TGTGCCAGCAGCTTAAGTGGGAGAAGCACAGATACGCAGTATTTT.

This chain joins TRBV30 and TRBJ1-1, with no clear D. The CDR3 runs to 13 residues. Trimming stripped 2 bases from V and 1 base from J, with 8 bases between. CDR1 is GTSNPN and CDR2 is SVGIG in the germline V gene (reference sequence). In nucleotides, the CDR3 is TGTGCCTGGAGTTCTGAAGAGAACACTGAAGCTTTCTTT. Its translation: CAWSSEENTEAFF.